These 12 T cell receptor beta chains were sequenced from one sample in a study of T cells in Graves' hyperthyroidism and ophthalmopathy. RNA transcripts were the template for amplifying TCR beta CDR3 regions. The HTBI primer set was used in a first-round RT-PCR of the TCR CDR3. Each CDR3 protein gets one entry after TCRdb re-called the multiplex PCR reads with MiXCR. This sample has about 350,000 distinct CDR3 sequences, with about 18% found just once. The specimen was blood. These receptor sequences come from a woman between 18 and 30 years old with Graves' hyperthyroidism.

This clonotype was observed at least ten times. J is TRBJ2-5 and V is TRBV9, with D perhaps TRBD2 (5 bases). This CDR3 has 14 residues. Looked up from germline, CDR1 is SGDLS and CDR2 is YYNGEE. Trimming took off 4 bases at V and 4 bases at J, with 14 bases between the two ends. CDR3 bases: TGTGCCAGCAGCCCCCACGGGGAACGAGAGACCCAGTACTTC. Amino acids: CASSPHGERETQYF.

This clonotype was recorded at least ten times. This chain joins TRBV12-3 or TRBV12-4 and TRBJ2-2, with 8 bases fitting TRBD2. Unmatched junction bases numbered 2, after V lost 1 base and J lost 4 bases. The CDR3 consists of 15 residues. CDR3 in DNA: TGTGCCAGCAGTTTAGTGAGCGGGGGCACCGGGGAGCTGTTTTTT. It specifies CASSLVSGGTGELFF.

Ten or more counts support this clonotype. The rearrangement joins TRBV6-5 to TRBJ2-3, with D uncertain. Germline assignment: CDR1 MNHEY and CDR2 SVGAGI. V was pared by 2 bases and J by 9 bases, with 12 bases between. The CDR3 contains 13 residues. The DNA for the CDR3 is TGTGCCAGCAGTTACGATCGGACCCTAACGCAGTATTTT. This gives the protein CASSYDRTLTQYF.

Ten or more counts support this clonotype. A much more abundant neighbour one base away suggests this may be a read error. This likely comes from a read error, as the CDR3 has no conserved phenylalanine or tryptophan at its end. This rearrangement joins TRBV6-1 to TRBJ2-7, with 10 positions matching TRBD2. The length of the CDR3 is 15 residues. V was clipped by 4 bases and J by 2 bases; unmatched bases: 5. CDR1 is MNHNS, CDR2 SASEGT, per germline. The CDR3, as DNA: TGTGCCAGCAGTGTTCTAGCGGGGGCCGCCTACGAGCAGTACCTC. Protein product: CASSVLAGAAYEQYL.

This clonotype was picked up many times. The V gene is TRBV10-3, the J gene TRBJ2-5; D may be TRBD2 (5 bases). The CDR3 totals 14 residues. The germline CDR1 and CDR2 sequences are ENHRY and SYGVKD. Trimming removed 3 bases from V and 7 bases from J, with 15 bases in between. CDR3 protein: CAISDELDGRTQYF. CDR3 sequence (DNA): TGTGCCATCAGTGATGAACTAGACGGTCGGACCCAGTACTTC.

This clonotype was counted at least ten times. The chain is built from TRBV7-8 and TRBJ2-5; D is perhaps TRBD2 (5 bases). V gave up 7 bases and J gave up 1 base, with 13 bases separating them. Germline lookup yields CDR1 SGHVS and CDR2 FQNEAQ. The CDR3 is 14 residues long. Here the CDR3 reads CASTSRGFQETQYF. Written as DNA, the CDR3 is TGTGCCAGCACATCTCGGGGTTTCCAAGAGACCCAGTACTTC.

This clonotype has a count of ten or more. This chain joins TRBV12-3 or TRBV12-4 and TRBJ2-5; TRBD1 matches 9 bases. The CDR3 sequence is 15 residues long. The J segment lost 2 bases and the V segment lost 7 bases, leaving 8 bases of the junction unmatched. The CDR3 DNA reads as TGTGCCAGCACTCGGACAGGGGATGAACAAGAGACCCAGTACTTC. Its protein product is CASTRTGDEQETQYF.

This clonotype showed up many times. The V gene is TRBV12-3 or TRBV12-4, the J gene TRBJ1-1; tentative D call: TRBD1 (6 bases). V shed 3 bases and J shed 4 bases, with 27 bases lying between them. The CDR3 runs to 19 residues. The CDR3 DNA sequence: TGTGCCAGCAGTTTTCTTGCATTCGTTCGGGACATTCAGCCCACTGAAGCTTTCTTT. Protein: CASSFLAFVRDIQPTEAFF.

In its sample, this clonotype was seen many times. The V call is TRBV6-5, the J call TRBJ2-2; D remains unclear. Germline-derived CDR1 and CDR2 are MNHEY and SVGAGI. Deletions cut 5 bases from V and 6 bases from J, with 10 bases between. The CDR3 contains 13 residues. This CDR3 is CASSLRRAGELFF. The CDR3 DNA follows: TGTGCCAGCAGTCTCCGCCGGGCCGGGGAGCTGTTTTTT.

This rearrangement joins TRBV15 to TRBJ1-5; D remains unclear. Germline V lookup: CDR1 LNHNV, CDR2 YYDKDF (reference sequence). The CDR3 runs 15 residues. V was shortened by 0 bases and J by 1 base, with 7 bases between the two germline ends. CDR3 amino acids: CATSRDPGSNQPQHF. The DNA for the CDR3 is TGTGCCACCAGCAGAGATCCGGGCAGCAATCAGCCCCAGCATTTT.

The chain recombines TRBV15 with TRBJ2-7; 7 bases match TRBD2. The V segment lost 7 bases and the J segment 2 bases; nucleotides outside the gene matches: 8. Germline CDR1 reads LNHNV; CDR2 reads YYDKDF (reference sequence). The CDR3 loop spans 14 amino acids. The CDR3 sequence is CATTRGEGAYEQYF. CDR3 nucleotide sequence: TGTGCCACCACCCGGGGGGAAGGAGCCTACGAGCAGTACTTC.

This clonotype was recorded at least ten times. The chain couples TRBV20-1 to TRBJ2-5, with D unclear. The CDR3 runs 12 residues. Germline V gene sequence: CDR1 DFQATT, CDR2 SNEGSKA (reference sequence). Trimming removed 6 bases at V and 2 bases at J, with 10 bases between. CDR3 DNA: TGCAGTGCGAACGAGCCACAAGAGACCCAGTACTTC. Translating gives CSANEPQETQYF.